This T cell receptor (beta chain) was captured in a study of blood T cell repertoires in COVID-19 (dated by TCRdb to between 2020 and 2021). At the level of the whole study: Samples from collaborators originated in the United States, Italy and Spain and spanned both the acute and convalescent phases of COVID-19. The prospective study material was composed of cDNA or gDNA derived from T cells, B-cell-depleted T cells, or PBMCs. Deeply sampled blood TCRbeta repertoires from subjects exposed to, actively infected with, or recovered from COVID-19 were included in the dataset. The repertoires were released in a freely available public database meant as a resource for research on the immune response to SARS-CoV-2. Samples were obtained from the ongoing ImmuneRACE study (first 160 participants) and from about 1,300 subjects provided by 6 global collaborators. The sample metadata nearly always contained a de-identified subject ID, COVID-19 status, age in years and sex. Where available, HLA class I and class II types were taken from metadata supplied by the sample provider and were not determined by assay-based typing. The research as a whole found: The amount of clinical and demographic metadata varied by source and participant and was provided uncurated.

Concerning this clone itself: Its antigen is still unknown. Nothing much larger sits one base from this clone, and base qualities are not available.

Between the V and J ends, shortened by 4 bases and 0 bases respectively, the junction contains 10 bases. From its cysteine to its phenylalanine, the CDR3 spans 15 amino acids. The retained sequence is limited to the CDR3, 45 bases, with the frame set at the first base. Based on the germline V gene, the CDR1 and CDR2 sequences are LGHNA and YSLEER. Whole blood was collected in K2EDTA tubes by collaborating institutions according to the institutions' own protocols. For TCRbeta analysis, collaborator samples were shipped as frozen whole blood, as isolated PBMCs, or as DNA extracted from either sample type. The immunoSEQ Assay, a bias-controlled multiplex PCR, was used to amplify TCRbeta CDR3 regions from genomic DNA. The published analysis was carried out like this. Within the assay, amplification of reference gene primers was used to estimate how many nucleated cells each sample contained. Sequence reads were collapsed and filtered to measure the absolute abundance of every unique TCRbeta CDR3 rearrangement. For each sample, productive Simpson clonality was calculated by taking the square root of Simpson's diversity index across productive rearrangements. The table was pulled from immuneACCESS by TCRdb, which kept in-frame rearrangements only. Such tables lose some clones; where checked, under half of the loss comes from unresolved V genes, and the rest has no known cause. D and trimming were read from the DNA, whereas the V and J calls and clone size are those reported in that table. The sample records about 110,000 clones, about three quarters of which are singletons. The ten most abundant clones make up around 6.3% of the sample.

Sequenced material: peripheral blood. The sequence links TRBV4-3 to TRBJ2-4; the D gene lacks a confident call. The TCR was taken from a man at least 80 years old with acute or convalescent COVID-19. The CDR3: CASSPTAAAKNIQYF. The nucleotides read TGCGCCAGCAGCCCGACTGCGGCAGCCAAAAACATTCAGTACTTC.